This T cell receptor beta chain derives from a study of cytomegalovirus exposure and HLA in healthy donors. PCR used 60 Vbeta primers and 13 Jbeta primers. Assay used: immunoSEQ multiplex PCR; TCRdb lists only in-frame clones, some missing. The table records about 150,000 clones, 60% to 80% of them present only once. Looked up from germline, CDR1 is MNHEY and CDR2 is SVGAGI. This CDR3 has 16 residues. V gave up 0 bases and J gave up 1 base, with 13 bases separating them. The J gene is TRBJ2-7, the V gene TRBV6-5; maybe TRBD1 (5 bases). The sequence was obtained from a man aged 25 to 45 in good health and CMV-seropositive. Source material: PBMCs. The CDR3 spells CASSYSRQKPSYEQYF. CDR3 DNA: TGTGCCAGCAGTTACTCGCGACAGAAACCATCCTACGAGCAGTACTTC.